The 21 T cell receptor beta chains below all came from one sample that was sequenced in a study of shared clonotypes between healthy human individuals. CD8 cells classed as naive were CD45RO-negative and positively selected for CCR7, excluding terminally differentiated effector memory CD45RA+ cells. Using immunoSEQ multiplex PCR, the repertoire was profiled, and TCRdb retains in-frame clones only, with some absent. The sample lists approximately 2,000,000 clones; around 93% were seen once. Input material: naive CD8+ T cells from PBMCs. The source is a man aged 18 to 29 in good health. Some clones in this sample may be carry-over from other donors' samples.

The chain is built from TRBV5-4 and TRBJ2-2, with D possibly matching TRBD2 (7 bases). CDR1 and CDR2 from the germline V gene are SGHNT and YYREEE (reference sequence). Deletions cut 7 bases from V and 7 bases from J, with 23 bases between. This CDR3 comprises 16 residues. CDR3 region: CASLVRGALGNGELFF. In DNA form, the CDR3 reads TGTGCCAGCCTGGTACGGGGGGCCCTGGGGAACGGGGAGCTGTTTTTT.

The rearrangement links TRBV27 to TRBJ2-7; 8 bases line up with TRBD1. V shed 7 bases and J 2 bases; nucleotides not matched to a gene: 22. From germline, CDR1 is MNHEY and CDR2 SMNVEV (reference sequence). This CDR3 is 19 amino acids long. CDR3 sequence (DNA): TGTGCCAGCACTCCCCCCGGCCCCCGGGACAGGAATCTTCCCTACGAGCAGTACTTC. This gives the protein CASTPPGPRDRNLPYEQYF.

The chain carries TRBV10-3 and TRBJ2-5; D unclear. V lost 10 bases, J lost 1 base, and 13 bases lay in between. Germline values: CDR1 ENHRY, CDR2 SYGVKD. The CDR3 has 13 amino acids. The CDR3 DNA is TGTGCCACACAAGCGATACTCCAAGAGACCCAGTACTTC. This codes for CATQAILQETQYF.

The J gene is TRBJ2-7, the V gene TRBV5-6; 9 bases fit TRBD2. Germline CDR1 reads SGHDT; CDR2 reads YYEEEE. After removal of 3 bases from V and 3 bases from J, the junction contained 7 bases not matched to a gene. The CDR3 extends over 15 amino acids. The CDR3 reads CASSSGSGSGYEQYF. The CDR3 DNA reads TGTGCCAGCAGCTCGGGTAGCGGGAGTGGCTACGAGCAGTACTTC.

The chain joins TRBV27 to TRBJ2-5; D gene unclear. The germline V gene has CDR1 MNHEY and CDR2 SMNVEV (reference sequence). The CDR3 runs 13 residues. Trimming took off 3 bases at V and 14 bases at J, with 19 bases between the two ends. In DNA form, the CDR3 reads TGTGCCAGCAGTTTTAGTCGGCCTAGGGCAGAATACTTC. It codes for CASSFSRPRAEYF.

Worth noting for this clone: Other DNA sequences in the sample encode the same CDR3. The rearrangement joins TRBV7-3 to TRBJ2-3, with D tentatively TRBD2 (6 bases). The CDR3 runs to 15 residues. V shed 0 bases and J shed 0 bases, with 7 bases lying between them. Germline V gene data show CDR1 as SGHTA and CDR2 as FQGTGA. The CDR3 loop is CASSLTGGSTDTQYF. The CDR3 DNA is TGTGCCAGCAGCTTAACGGGAGGTAGCACAGATACGCAGTATTTT.

A single count supports this clone. The rearrangement joins TRBV13 to TRBJ1-1; D gene uncertain. The germline V and J ends were trimmed by 0 bases and 6 bases, with 8 bases remaining between them. This CDR3 is built from 13 residues. The germline gives CDR1 PRHDT, CDR2 FYEKMQ (reference sequence). The DNA of the CDR3 is TGTGCCAGCAGCTTAGGAGGAGCGGCTGAAGCTTTCTTT. This sequence encodes CASSLGGAAEAFF. Full variable domain (rest looked up from reference TRBV13 and TRBJ1-1): AAGVIQSPRHLIKEKRETATLKCYPIPRHDTVYWYQQGPGQDPQFLISFYEKMQSDKGSIPDRFSAQQFSDYHSELNMSSLELGDSALYFCASSLGGAAEAFFGQGTRLTVV.

As DNA, the CDR3 is TGTGCCAGCAGCCCCGGGGCGGGAGTGGGGACCGGGGAGCTGTTTTTT. As protein: CASSPGAGVGTGELFF. The chain couples TRBV7-6 to TRBJ2-2, with 7 bases aligning to TRBD2. Germline-derived CDR1 and CDR2 are SGHVS and FNYEAQ. The V gene end was trimmed by 5 bases and the J gene end by 5 bases; junction bases not matched to a gene: 11. The length of the CDR3 is 16 residues.

The chain links TRBV28 to TRBJ2-5; 7 nucleotides match TRBD2. This CDR3 has 16 residues. Unmatched junction bases numbered 9, after V lost 1 base and J lost 4 bases. The germline V gene encodes CDR1 MDHEN and CDR2 SYDVKM. The CDR3 reads CASSLSREGPGETQYF. CDR3 nucleotide sequence: TGTGCCAGCAGTTTATCAAGGGAGGGGCCGGGAGAGACCCAGTACTTC.

This clone occurred once. The V call is TRBV9, the J call TRBJ2-7; 9 bases map to TRBD1. This CDR3 contains 17 residues. With 0 bases clipped from V and 3 bases from J, the junction kept 10 bases outside the gene matches. Germline values: CDR1 SGDLS, CDR2 YYNGEE. CDR3 loop: CASSVGGTGRSVYEQYF. DNA of the CDR3: TGTGCCAGCAGCGTAGGGGGGACAGGGAGGTCGGTCTACGAGCAGTACTTC.

The V and J genes are TRBV7-8 and TRBJ2-2; D is possibly TRBD2 (5 bases). The ends were cut back, 7 bases at V and 5 bases at J, with 17 bases in the middle. The germline gives CDR1 SGHVS, CDR2 FQNEAQ. This CDR3 has 15 residues. The chain's CDR3 is CASKELPEGTGELFF. The CDR3 coding sequence is TGTGCCAGCAAGGAGCTGCCCGAGGGTACCGGGGAGCTGTTTTTT.

The chain has TRBV9 and TRBJ2-1; the D is unclear. CDR3 length equals 16 residues. Trimming pared 0 bases from V and 0 bases from J, leaving 10 bases between. In germline, CDR1 is SGDLS, CDR2 YYNGEE. The CDR3 nucleotides read TGTGCCAGCAGCGTAGACTACGCGAGCTCCTACAATGAGCAGTTCTTC. It specifies CASSVDYASSYNEQFF.

For this clone: Other nucleotide sequences from this sample produce the same CDR3. CDR3 in amino acids: CSVESGTGELFF. The DNA for the CDR3 is TGCAGCGTTGAGTCAGGCACCGGGGAGCTGTTTTTT. The gene calls are TRBV29-1 and TRBJ2-2; D is ambiguous. The length of the CDR3 is 12 residues. Trimming took off 3 bases at V and 4 bases at J, with 6 bases between the two ends. Germline CDR1 and CDR2: SQVTM and ANQGSEA.

This clone has just a few counts. The chain uses TRBV28 and TRBJ1-1; D is perhaps TRBD1 (6 bases). CDR1 is MDHEN and CDR2 is SYDVKM in the germline V gene. The V gene lost 6 bases and the J gene lost 8 bases, with 19 bases spanning the gap. This CDR3 has 14 amino acids. CDR3 in DNA: TGTGCCAGCAGGGGTCGCACAGGGTCGCTCGAAGCTTTCTTT. Amino acid sequence: CASRGRTGSLEAFF. The complete variable domain, with remaining parts taken from reference TRBV28 and TRBJ1-1, reads DVKVTQSSRYLVKRTGEKVFLECVQDMDHENMFWYRQDPGLGLRLIYFSYDVKMKEKGDIPEGYSVSREKKERFSLILESASTNQTSMYLCASRGRTGSLEAFFGQGTRLTVV.

Details on this clone: An end of the junction does not agree with germline; a read error may underlie this. V gene TRBV10-3 combines with J gene TRBJ2-7, with D uncertain. The V gene's germline CDR1 is ENHRY and CDR2 SYGVKD. The CDR3 runs to 12 residues. CDR3 sequence: CAISAISDEQYF. Written as DNA, the CDR3 is TGTGCCATCAGTGCAATCTCCGACGAGCAGTACTTC.

This sequence joins TRBV5-1 and TRBJ2-1; D not certain. The V end lost 0 bases, the J end lost 1 base, and 11 bases lay between the germline ends. Germline V gene data show CDR1 as SGHRS and CDR2 as YFSETQ. The CDR3 has 16 amino acids. CDR3 nucleotide sequence: TGCGCCAGCAGCTTGGTAAGGGTAGGGTCCTACAATGAGCAGTTCTTC. Amino acid sequence: CASSLVRVGSYNEQFF.

This rearrangement joins TRBV10-1 to TRBJ1-1; D is perhaps TRBD1 (6 bases). The V end lost 0 bases, the J end lost 0 bases, and 23 bases lay between the germline ends. The CDR3 consists of 20 residues. Germline CDR1 WNHNN, CDR2 SYGVQD (reference sequence). The CDR3 nucleotides are TGCGCCAGCAGTGAGTCAGTGGTCGTGGTCCGGGGGCTCATGAACACTGAAGCTTTCTTT. Translating it yields CASSESVVVVRGLMNTEAFF.

The rearrangement links TRBV28 to TRBJ1-1; tentative D call: TRBD1 (6 bases). CDR1 and CDR2 (germline): MDHEN, SYDVKM. Trimming took 6 bases from V and 0 from J, leaving 14 bases between them. The CDR3 totals 15 residues. The CDR3 sequence: CASSPLGGMNTEAFF. In DNA form, the CDR3 reads TGTGCCAGCAGCCCCTTAGGGGGAATGAACACTGAAGCTTTCTTT.

For this clone: Other nucleotide sequences from this sample produce the same CDR3. V and J are TRBV27 and TRBJ2-7; possibly TRBD2 for D (6 bases). The CDR3 consists of 14 residues. Germline assignment: CDR1 MNHEY and CDR2 SMNVEV (reference sequence). The ends were cut back, 3 bases at V and 3 bases at J, with 12 bases in the middle. The CDR3 sequence: CASSLRGSNYEQYF. CDR3 nucleotides: TGTGCCAGCAGTTTGCGGGGAAGCAACTACGAGCAGTACTTC.

CDR3 sequence (DNA): TGTGCCACCAGCAGCCGACGGCGGGAGAACACCGGGGAGCTGTTTTTT. Translation gives CATSSRRRENTGELFF. The rearrangement uses TRBV15 and TRBJ2-2, with D maybe TRBD2 (6 bases). Trimming took 3 bases from V and 1 from J, leaving 12 bases between them. The CDR3 is made up of 16 amino acids. From germline, CDR1 is LNHNV and CDR2 YYDKDF (reference sequence).

As to this clone: The sample has other DNA sequences that encode this CDR3 too. This sequence joins TRBV28 and TRBJ2-3, with 12 bases aligning to TRBD2. V lost 7 bases, J lost 4 bases, and 6 bases stayed unmatched. The CDR3 loop spans 15 amino acids. From germline, CDR1 is MDHEN and CDR2 SYDVKM. In DNA, the CDR3 is TGTGCCAGCATAAGGACTAGCGGGGACTCAGATACGCAGTATTTT. Amino acids: CASIRTSGDSDTQYF.